The 20 T cell receptor beta chains listed next were all sequenced from one sample in a study of T cells in Graves' hyperthyroidism and ophthalmopathy. TCR beta CDR3 regions were amplified from RNA. HTBI primers drove first-round RT-PCR of the TCR CDR3. TCRdb called the multiplex PCR reads again in MiXCR, with one record for every CDR3 protein. The repertoire holds about 610,000 distinct CDR3 sequences, with about 43% as singletons. Sequencing used peripheral blood or thyroid tissue (not recorded which). The origin of the receptors is a woman aged 18-29 years with Graves' hyperthyroidism.

This clonotype was counted a few times. At one boundary the junction diverges from the germline segment, which might be a read error. The V and J genes are TRBV5-1 and TRBJ1-4; D call uncertain. This CDR3 comprises 13 residues. Germline CDR1 SGHRS, CDR2 YFSETQ. The CDR3 protein is CASSLEGGEKLFF. DNA of the CDR3: TGTGCCAGCAGCTTAGAGGGTGGCGAAAAACTGTTTTTT.

Many counts were recorded for this clonotype. V gene TRBV11-3 combines with J gene TRBJ2-5; D is undetermined. V was shortened by 0 bases and J by 6 bases, with 11 bases between the two germline ends. CDR1 is SGHNT and CDR2 is YENEEA in the germline V gene. CDR3 length: 14 residues. CDR3 DNA: TGTGCCAGCAGCTTAGAGTCCGGGTCTAAGACCCAGTACTTC. Its protein is CASSLESGSKTQYF.

At least ten counts were recorded for this clonotype. The CDR3 DNA follows: TGTGCCATCAGGGTCGGCCAATCCTACGAGCAGTACTTC. Translated: CAIRVGQSYEQYF. V usage is TRBV10-3 and J usage is TRBJ2-7; D is unresolved. Trimming cost V 6 bases and J 1 base, with 10 bases left between them. CDR3 size: 13 residues. Germline CDR1 is ENHRY and CDR2 is SYGVKD.

This clonotype was detected many times. The chain recombines TRBV24-1 with TRBJ1-5; D is possibly TRBD1 (6 bases). Trimming left V 3 bases short and J 6 bases short, with 14 bases between. Germline CDR1 reads KGHDR; CDR2 reads SFDVKD. The CDR3 extends over 15 amino acids. CDR3 in DNA: TGTGCCACCAGTGATGGGTTGGGGGCTGGTCAGCCCCAGCATTTT. Translated: CATSDGLGAGQPQHF.

V and J are TRBV18 and TRBJ2-6, with a weak D call TRBD2 (7 bases). V lost 3 bases and J 2 bases, leaving 11 bases between the germline ends. Germline CDR1 is KGHSH and CDR2 is LQKENI. CDR3 length: 16 residues. The chain's CDR3 is CASSPAGATGANVLTF. CDR3 nucleotide sequence: TGTGCCAGCTCACCCGCGGGGGCTACTGGGGCCAACGTCCTGACTTTC. The whole variable domain, remainder taken from reference TRBV18 and TRBJ2-6, is NAGVMQNPRHLVRRRGQEARLRCSPMKGHSHVYWYRQLPEEGLKFMVYLQKENIIDESGMPKERFSAEFPKEGPSILRIQQVVRGDSAAYFCASSPAGATGANVLTFGAGSRLTVL.

The V gene is TRBV7-2, the J gene TRBJ2-6; D remains unclear. This CDR3 region has 15 residues. The germline V gene has CDR1 SGHTA and CDR2 FQGNSA. The V end was cut by 2 bases, the J end by 1 base, with 6 bases between. The CDR3 nucleotides are TGTGCCAGCAGCTTAAAGGTATCTGGGGCCAACGTCCTGACTTTC. Translating gives CASSLKVSGANVLTF. The full variable domain, in which reference TRBV7-2 and TRBJ2-6 provide the parts outside the CDR3, is GAGVSQSPSNKVTEKGKDVELRCDPISGHTALYWYRQSLGQGLEFLIYFQGNSAPDKSGLPSDRFSAERTGGSVSTLTIQRTQQEDSAVYLCASSLKVSGANVLTFGAGSRLTVL.

The genes are TRBV12-3 or TRBV12-4 and TRBJ1-4, with D perhaps TRBD1 (6 bases). The V gene lost 5 bases and the J gene lost 11 bases, with 24 bases spanning the gap. This CDR3 is 16 amino acids long. The CDR3 DNA reads as TGTGCCAGCAGTCTATCTAGGGGGGGAGGGCTTATGAAACTGTTTTTT. Encoded protein: CASSLSRGGGLMKLFF.

The chain has TRBV29-1 and TRBJ2-7; D gene unclear. Trimming removed 8 bases from V and 6 bases from J, with 8 bases in between. This CDR3 is built from 9 residues. In germline, CDR1 is SQVTM, CDR2 ANQGSEA. This chain's CDR3 is CSSGAEQYF. Here the CDR3 DNA reads TGCAGCTCAGGCGCCGAGCAGTACTTC.

This clonotype was detected ten times or more. V gene TRBV7-6 combines with J gene TRBJ1-1; possibly TRBD1 for D (5 bases). Trimming stripped 5 bases from V and 6 bases from J, with 13 bases between. CDR3 size: 13 residues. CDR1 SGHVS and CDR2 FNYEAQ come from the germline V gene. DNA of the CDR3: TGTGCCAGCAGCCACAGTGGGGGGGCTGAAGCTTTCTTT. As protein: CASSHSGGAEAFF.

V gene TRBV20-1 combines with J gene TRBJ1-5, with D unclear. V lost 0 bases to trimming and J lost 2 bases, with 8 bases between them. The CDR3 runs 14 residues. CDR1 and CDR2 from the germline V gene are DFQATT and SNEGSKA (reference sequence). In DNA form, the CDR3 reads TGCAGTGCTAGAGACCTAGCGCGCAATCAGCCCCAGCATTTT. Its protein is CSARDLARNQPQHF.

Comments on this clonotype: This likely comes from a read error, as the CDR3 has no conserved phenylalanine or tryptophan at its end. The chain joins TRBV29-1 to TRBJ2-3; a weak D match, TRBD2 (5 bases). Looked up from germline, CDR1 is SQVTM and CDR2 is ANQGSEA. Trimming shortened V by 5 bases and J by 2 bases, and 11 bases separated the two germline ends. The CDR3 runs to 13 residues. The CDR3 region has the DNA TGCAGCGTTTATAAGCGGACCACAGATACGCAGTATTTA. Translating gives CSVYKRTTDTQYL.

This clonotype was counted between two and nine times. The rearrangement joins TRBV7-9 to TRBJ2-3; 13 nucleotides line up with TRBD2. CDR3 size: 15 residues. CDR1 is SEHNR, CDR2 FQNEAQ, per germline (reference sequence). V shed 5 bases, J shed 2 bases, and the junction held 1 base outside the gene matches. The CDR3 DNA reads as TGTGCCAGCAGCGGGACTAGCGGGACCACAGATACGCAGTATTTT. Translation: CASSGTSGTTDTQYF.

This clonotype is a singleton in its sample. The chain uses TRBV29-1 and TRBJ2-5; the D gene could be TRBD1 or TRBD2 (5 bases each). Trimming took off 8 bases at V and 5 bases at J, with 18 bases between the two ends. CDR3 length equals 13 residues. In germline, CDR1 is SQVTM, CDR2 ANQGSEA. The CDR3 spells CSSIVLGVETQYF. DNA of the CDR3: TGCAGCAGTATTGTCTTGGGGGTCGAGACCCAGTACTTC.

At least ten counts were recorded for this clonotype. The V gene is TRBV24-1, the J gene TRBJ1-2; D is unresolved. With 5 bases removed from V and 5 bases from J, the gap between germline ends came to 20 bases. The germline CDR1 and CDR2 sequences are KGHDR and SFDVKD. The CDR3 extends over 16 amino acids. The CDR3 protein is CATSVTPHRLHYGYTF. The DNA of the CDR3 is TGTGCCACCAGTGTAACCCCCCACCGGCTCCATTATGGCTACACCTTC.

This clonotype was counted ten times or more. This chain links TRBV5-1 with TRBJ2-7; 12 positions match TRBD2. This CDR3 spans 15 amino acids. CDR1 and CDR2 (germline): SGHRS, YFSETQ. V was clipped by 3 bases and J by 2 bases; unmatched bases: 3. CDR3 region: CASSSLAGGTYEQYF. Written as DNA, the CDR3 is TGCGCCAGCAGCTCTCTAGCGGGAGGGACCTACGAGCAGTACTTC.

Regarding this clonotype: It may be a read error: a sequence one base away is much more abundant. The genes are TRBV24-1 and TRBJ1-1; no clear D. The germline CDR1 and CDR2 sequences are KGHDR and SFDVKD. This CDR3 has 15 residues. The CDR3 DNA follows: TGTGCCGCCAGTGATCCCGATAGAGTCAACACTGAAGCTTTCTTT. Residues: CAASDPDRVNTEAFF.

The rearrangement joins TRBV24-1 to TRBJ1-5; 9 positions match TRBD1. Germline CDR1 and CDR2: KGHDR and SFDVKD. J gave up 2 bases and V 4 bases, and 11 bases lay outside the gene matches. CDR3 length: 18 amino acids. This CDR3 is CATSDINRGRDGNQPQHF. The CDR3 DNA sequence: TGTGCCACCAGTGACATTAACAGGGGGCGAGATGGCAATCAGCCCCAGCATTTT.

The sample holds many counts of this clonotype. The chain employs TRBV5-8 and TRBJ1-5; TRBD1 agrees at 8 bases. Trimming removed 0 bases from V and 6 bases from J; junction bases left unmatched: 11. The germline gives CDR1 SGHTS, CDR2 YDEGEE. The CDR3 runs 17 residues. CDR3 bases: TGTGCCAGCAGCTTGGAATTTGGGGACAGGATCGGTCAGCCCCAGCATTTT. This gives the protein CASSLEFGDRIGQPQHF.

Ten or more counts support this clonotype. This chain connects TRBV20-1 to TRBJ1-5; 7 nucleotides match TRBD1. With V trimmed by 0 bases and J by 5 bases, 10 bases remained unmatched. Germline assignment: CDR1 DFQATT and CDR2 SNEGSKA (reference sequence). This CDR3 has 16 residues. CDR3 nucleotide sequence: TGCAGTGCTAGAGATACAGCAGGGGGGCTCTATCAGCCCCAGCATTTT. This gives the protein CSARDTAGGLYQPQHF.

The rearrangement uses TRBV7-9 and TRBJ2-7, with 9 bases aligning to TRBD2. CDR3 length equals 14 residues. Germline CDR1 and CDR2: SEHNR and FQNEAQ (reference sequence). Germline trimming cut 4 bases from V and 5 bases from J; bases unmatched to any gene: 6. CDR3 in DNA: TGTGCCAGCAGCTATAGCGGGAGTTATCACGAGCAGTACTTC. Protein: CASSYSGSYHEQYF.